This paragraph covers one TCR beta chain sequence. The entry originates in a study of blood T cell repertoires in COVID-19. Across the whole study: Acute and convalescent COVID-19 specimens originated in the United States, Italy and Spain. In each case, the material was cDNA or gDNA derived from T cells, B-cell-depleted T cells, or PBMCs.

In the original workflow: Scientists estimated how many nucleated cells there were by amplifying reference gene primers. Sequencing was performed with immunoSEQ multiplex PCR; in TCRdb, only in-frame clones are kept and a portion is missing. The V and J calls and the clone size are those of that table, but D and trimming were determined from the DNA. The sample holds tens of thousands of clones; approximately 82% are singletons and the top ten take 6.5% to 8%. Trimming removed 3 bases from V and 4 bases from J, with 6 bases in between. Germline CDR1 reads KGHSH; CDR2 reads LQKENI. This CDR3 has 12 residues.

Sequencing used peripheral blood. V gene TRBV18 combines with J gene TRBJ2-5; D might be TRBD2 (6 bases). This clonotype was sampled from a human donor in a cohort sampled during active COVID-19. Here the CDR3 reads CASSPEGETQYF. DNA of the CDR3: TGTGCCAGCTCACCGGAGGGAGAGACCCAGTACTTC.